This T cell receptor beta chain was profiled in a study of blood T cell repertoires in COVID-19. Study background: Nucleic acid was either cDNA or gDNA, and it came from T cells, B-cell-depleted T cells, or PBMCs.

Original data processing: Using reference gene primer amplification, nucleated cell counts were estimated. Sequenced by immunoSEQ multiplex PCR; TCRdb stores in-frame clones only, minus some. Clone size and the V and J calls come from that table; the DNA yielded D and trimming. The table shows 200,000 to 300,000 clones, with approximately 82% occurring only once. The CDR3 loop spans 12 amino acids. The germline gives CDR1 MDHEN, CDR2 SYDVKM. V lost 3 bases and J 11 bases, leaving 13 bases between the germline ends. J is TRBJ1-1 and V is TRBV28; possible D gene TRBD1, 6 bases. The source of this sequence is a woman in her late teens or twenties with acute or convalescent COVID-19. Material for sequencing was peripheral blood. CDR3 sequence: CASSFQGTRAFF. The CDR3 region has the DNA TGTGCCAGCAGTTTCCAGGGGACCCGTGCTTTCTTT.